This T cell receptor (beta chain) came from a study of OX40 agonist ivuxolimab in advanced cancers. Details on this clone: Its antigen is not known.

Study results and limitations: CD8+ T cells averaged more expanded clones than CD4+. Some patients who did not respond also had low normalized T-cell clonal expansion.

V was cut by 0 bases and J by 1 base, with 13 bases left in between. Germline values: CDR1 MGHRA, CDR2 YSYEKL. CDR3 length: 16 amino acids. Generated by immunoSEQ multiplex PCR, the TCRdb table keeps only in-frame clones and is missing some. Of tens of thousands of clones in the sample, more than 75% were seen once. The sequences come from CD4+ or CD8+ T cells sorted from blood, collected in a trial of the OX40 agonist ivuxolimab. The chain has TRBV4-1 and TRBJ2-7; unclear D gene. This TCR came from an adult with an advanced solid tumor such as melanoma, head and neck, liver or kidney cancer. As DNA, the CDR3 is TGCGCCAGCAGCCAAGATTCGGGTCGGATTTCCTACGAGCAGTACTTC. It yields the protein CASSQDSGRISYEQYF.